Presented here are 24 T cell receptor beta chains from one specimen sequenced in a study of regulatory T cells in long-lasting Graves disease. For TCR beta, libraries came from iRepertoire HTBI primers and Arm-PCR of CDR3 regions. TCRdb processed the multiplex PCR reads anew with MiXCR; each CDR3 protein has one entry. The sample shows about 660,000 distinct CDR3 sequences, approximately 29% of them seen only once. Time point indicated: persistent/refractory GD, antithyroid drugs over 5 years with positive TRAb. PBMC RNA served as the TCR library source. The specimen comprised peripheral blood mononuclear cells (PBMCs), sampled when the disease was refractory, from a patient treated with antithyroid drugs. Receptors were obtained from a female donor with Graves disease.

The V and J genes are TRBV19 and TRBJ2-7; the match to TRBD1 covers 7 bases. Trimming at V came to 5 bases and at J to 4 bases, leaving 11 bases not matched to a gene. The CDR3 consists of 15 residues. The germline V gene has CDR1 LNHDA and CDR2 SQIVND (reference sequence). The CDR3 here is CASSGGQRSRYEQYF. CDR3 coding DNA: TGTGCCAGTAGTGGGGGACAGCGGAGTCGGTACGAGCAGTACTTC.

This clonotype was seen many times. The CDR3 region is CASSLGTDNQPQHF. In nucleotides, the CDR3 is TGTGCCAGCAGCTTAGGGACGGATAATCAGCCCCAGCATTTT. V is TRBV3-1 and J is TRBJ1-5, with D possibly matching TRBD1 (5 bases). The CDR3 is 14 amino acids. V was cut by 5 bases and J by 4 bases, with 12 bases left in between. Germline V gene data show CDR1 as LGHDT and CDR2 as YNNKEL (reference sequence).

This clonotype was observed a handful of times. V usage is TRBV14 and J usage is TRBJ1-4; unclear D gene. The CDR3 sequence is 13 residues long. V was clipped by 1 base and J by 8 bases, with 8 bases between them. Germline values: CDR1 SGHDN, CDR2 FVKESK. CDR3 loop: CASSQVRGEKLFF. CDR3 in DNA: TGTGCCAGCAGCCAAGTACGCGGGGAAAAACTGTTTTTT.

CDR3 DNA sequence: TGTGCCAGCAAACCCCTGACAGGGAATAGCAATCAGCCCCAGCATTTT. It specifies CASKPLTGNSNQPQHF. This chain connects TRBV6-2 or TRBV6-3 to TRBJ1-5, with TRBD1 matching over 7 bases. Unmatched junction bases numbered 9, after V lost 7 bases and J lost 0 bases. CDR1 MNHEY and CDR2 SVGEGT come from the germline V gene. This CDR3 has 16 amino acids.

This clonotype was counted ten times or more. The V and J genes are TRBV12-3 or TRBV12-4 and TRBJ1-1, with 7 bases aligning to TRBD1. This CDR3 is built from 13 residues. With 6 bases clipped from V and 7 bases from J, the junction kept 8 bases outside the gene matches. As DNA, the CDR3 is TGTGCCAGCAGCTTGGGGGGACAGAGTGAAGCTTTCTTT. Translating it yields CASSLGGQSEAFF.

The chain links TRBV6-2 or TRBV6-3 to TRBJ2-6; a possible D gene is TRBD1 (5 bases). The germline CDR1 and CDR2 sequences are MNHEY and SVGEGT. Trimming removed 6 bases at V and 1 base at J, with 16 bases between. The CDR3 sequence is 17 residues long. The CDR3 here is CASSRATGQSGANVLTF. Here the CDR3 DNA reads TGTGCCAGCAGCCGCGCAACAGGTCAATCTGGGGCCAACGTCCTGACTTTC.

This clonotype has just a few counts. The genes are TRBV20-1 and TRBJ1-1; 7 bases fit TRBD1. Losses at the gene ends were 3 bases for V and 5 bases for J; bases not matched to a gene: 6. The germline gives CDR1 DFQATT, CDR2 SNEGSKA (reference sequence). The CDR3 runs to 13 residues. In nucleotides, the CDR3 is TGCAGTGCTAGTCTCCAGGGGGGTACTGAAGCTTTCTTT. This translates into CSASLQGGTEAFF.

There are a few counts of this clonotype. The rearrangement joins TRBV4-2 to TRBJ1-2; perhaps TRBD1 as D (5 bases). CDR1 is LGHNA and CDR2 is YNFKEQ in the germline V gene. The CDR3 loop spans 15 amino acids. V shed 1 base and J shed 6 bases, with 15 bases lying between them. Here the CDR3 DNA reads TGTGCCAGCAGCCAAGTGGGGACGGCAGGGCATGGCTACACCTTC. Protein product: CASSQVGTAGHGYTF.

Concerning this clonotype itself: A much larger clone sits a single nucleotide away, making a read error possible. Lacking the conserved final phenylalanine or tryptophan, this CDR3 likely reflects a read error. CDR3 region: CASTERQINTEAFS. The CDR3, as DNA: TGTGCCAGCACCGAAAGGCAAATTAACACTGAAGCTTTCTCT. This chain joins TRBV2 and TRBJ1-1; no clear D. This CDR3 has 14 amino acids. V lost 7 bases and J lost 2, with 14 bases in between. Germline CDR1 is SNHLY and CDR2 is FYNNEI.

V and J are TRBV18 and TRBJ2-7; 13 bases are shared with TRBD2. Germline V lookup: CDR1 KGHSH, CDR2 LQKENI. The CDR3 runs 18 residues. J gave up 4 bases and V 4 bases, and 13 bases lay outside the gene matches. The CDR3: CASSRLGLAGDTGYEQYF. For the CDR3, the DNA is TGTGCCAGCTCACGCTTAGGACTAGCGGGAGACACCGGGTACGAGCAGTACTTC.

This clonotype was observed at least ten times. The chain's CDR3 is CATKQRQVANYGYTF. CDR3 nucleotide sequence: TGTGCCACCAAACAACGACAGGTAGCTAACTATGGCTACACCTTC. This chain links TRBV28 with TRBJ1-2, with D maybe TRBD1 (6 bases). Trimming left V 10 bases short and J 0 bases short, with 18 bases between. The CDR3 consists of 15 residues. Germline lookup yields CDR1 MDHEN and CDR2 SYDVKM.

This chain connects TRBV5-6 to TRBJ1-2, with D maybe TRBD1 (6 bases). Trimming left V 5 bases short and J 4 bases short, with 18 bases between. Germline CDR1 reads SGHDT; CDR2 reads YYEEEE. CDR3 length: 15 amino acids. The CDR3 DNA follows: TGTGCCAGCAGTCACGAAGCCAGGGGAGCCTATGGCTACACCTTC. This gives the protein CASSHEARGAYGYTF.

The rearrangement joins TRBV20-1 to TRBJ1-1; TRBD1 agrees at 7 bases. Germline CDR1 reads DFQATT; CDR2 reads SNEGSKA (reference sequence). This CDR3 has 14 residues. The V gene end was trimmed by 4 bases and the J gene end by 1 base; junction bases not matched to a gene: 6. CDR3 coding DNA: TGCAGTGCTACGGCAGGGGGTGCGAACACTGAAGCTTTCTTT. This encodes CSATAGGANTEAFF.

This chain joins TRBV20-1 and TRBJ2-2, with D possibly being TRBD1 or TRBD2 (5 bases each). With 0 bases removed from V and 4 bases from J, the gap between germline ends came to 12 bases. This CDR3 is 15 amino acids long. Germline-derived CDR1 and CDR2 are DFQATT and SNEGSKA (reference sequence). CDR3 sequence (DNA): TGCAGTGCTAGAGATAGGGACCTTATCACCGGGGAGCTGTTTTTT. It specifies CSARDRDLITGELFF.

This clonotype was observed a few times. V gene TRBV12-3 or TRBV12-4 combines with J gene TRBJ1-2; the D gene is possibly TRBD1 (6 bases). Trimming removed 4 bases at V and 7 bases at J, with 10 bases between. This CDR3 is built from 12 residues. CDR3 sequence (DNA): TGTGCCAGCAGTTCAGGGGTCGGTGGCTACACCTTC. Protein product: CASSSGVGGYTF.

This clonotype was seen at least ten times. This chain joins TRBV12-3 or TRBV12-4 and TRBJ1-2; D gene uncertain. The V end lost 6 bases, the J end lost 5 bases, and 10 bases lay between the germline ends. CDR3 length: 12 amino acids. CDR3 sequence reads: CASSTYSYGYTF. DNA of the CDR3: TGTGCCAGCAGCACCTACAGTTATGGCTACACCTTC.

This clonotype was seen a handful of times. CDR3 residues: CATSWDGYEQYF. The CDR3 DNA reads as TGTGCCACCTCCTGGGACGGGTACGAGCAGTACTTC. This sequence joins TRBV2 and TRBJ2-7; either TRBD1 or TRBD2 may supply D (5 bases each). V dropped 10 bases and J dropped 4 bases, with 14 bases sitting between them. Germline CDR1 and CDR2: SNHLY and FYNNEI. This CDR3 is built from 12 residues.

This clonotype came up many times. This chain links TRBV2 with TRBJ2-5; 7 bases are shared with TRBD1. Trimming took 5 bases from V and 2 from J; bases not matched to a gene: 5. Looked up from germline, CDR1 is SNHLY and CDR2 is FYNNEI. The CDR3 spans 14 residues. The CDR3 DNA reads TGTGCCAGCAGTATTCGACAGGGACAAGAGACCCAGTACTTC. Amino acids: CASSIRQGQETQYF.

The gene calls are TRBV12-5 and TRBJ2-7; D perhaps matches TRBD1 (5 bases). The length of the CDR3 is 16 residues. CDR1 is LGHNT and CDR2 is FRNRAP in the germline V gene. Deletions cut 4 bases from V and 6 bases from J, with 22 bases between. In DNA, the CDR3 is TGTGCTAGTGGTTGGACAAGTGGTTACAACTTGGGCGAGCAGTACTTC. This gives the protein CASGWTSGYNLGEQYF.

The rearrangement links TRBV14 to TRBJ2-7; D tentatively reads TRBD1 or TRBD2 (5 bases each). Trimming pared 2 bases from V and 2 bases from J, leaving 10 bases between. This CDR3 region has 14 residues. Germline assignment: CDR1 SGHDN and CDR2 FVKESK. This CDR3 reads CASSQPGRTYEQYF. CDR3 nucleotide sequence: TGTGCCAGCAGCCAACCGGGACGGACCTACGAGCAGTACTTC.

The chain links TRBV28 to TRBJ2-7; TRBD1 matches at 8 bases. The CDR3 has 14 amino acids. Germline-derived CDR1 and CDR2 are MDHEN and SYDVKM. The V gene end was trimmed by 4 bases and the J gene end by 6 bases; junction bases not matched to a gene: 8. This CDR3 is CASSSRDRRTEQYF. In nucleotides, the CDR3 is TGTGCCAGCAGTTCCCGGGACAGGCGAACCGAGCAGTACTTC.

This chain joins TRBV7-9 and TRBJ1-1, with 7 bases matching TRBD1. This CDR3 has 15 amino acids. V was clipped by 5 bases and J by 0 bases; unmatched bases: 6. Germline CDR1 is SEHNR and CDR2 is FQNEAQ (reference sequence). CDR3 nucleotides: TGTGCCAGCAGCCCTCAACAGGGGCTGAACACTGAAGCTTTCTTT. Its translation is CASSPQQGLNTEAFF.

The chain employs TRBV3-1 and TRBJ1-5, with 7 nucleotides matching TRBD1. This CDR3 has 15 residues. J gave up 7 bases and V 0 bases, and 6 bases lay outside the gene matches. Germline V gives CDR1 LGHDT, CDR2 YNNKEL (reference sequence). This chain's CDR3 is CASSQDATGEQPQHF. Here the CDR3 DNA reads TGTGCCAGCAGCCAAGATGCAACAGGGGAACAGCCCCAGCATTTT.

Remarks on this clonotype: The conserved phenylalanine or tryptophan normally closing the CDR3 is absent here, so this likely arose from a read error. The chain is built from TRBV19 and TRBJ2-7; D is ambiguous. V lost 8 bases to trimming and J lost 2 bases, with 7 bases between them. The CDR3 length is 11 residues. From germline, CDR1 is LNHDA and CDR2 SQIVND (reference sequence). The DNA of the CDR3 is TGTGCCAGTTCCCAGGCCTACGAGCAGTACTCC. This sequence encodes CASSQAYEQYS.